The 24 T cell receptor beta chains reported below all come from one sample, sequenced in a study of tumor-infiltrating lymphocytes in oesophageal squamous cell carcinoma. MiXCR, run by TCRdb on the PCR reads, gives a single entry per CDR3 protein. Here the sample spans over 9,500 distinct CDR3 sequences, roughly half being singletons. Sequenced: esophageal tumor tissue. All receptors come from a male donor with esophageal squamous cell carcinoma.

This clonotype showed up many times. Possible read error: a much larger clone is one base away. This chain uses TRBV7-3 with TRBJ2-7; tentative D call: TRBD1 (6 bases). V lost 0 bases and J 7 bases, leaving 10 bases between the germline ends. The CDR3 sequence is 13 residues long. Germline-derived CDR1 and CDR2 are SGHTA and FQGTGA. The CDR3 loop is CASSLTRDNEQYF. The CDR3 region has the DNA TGTGCCAGCAGCTTAACTAGGGACAATGAGCAGTACTTC.

This clonotype showed up just a few times. This chain uses TRBV7-3 with TRBJ2-5, with D perhaps matching TRBD2 (7 bases). The J call may not be correct, given that the DNA end is closer to TRBJ2-1. In germline, CDR1 is SGHTA, CDR2 FQGTGA. This CDR3 region has 13 residues. The CDR3 loop is CASSLKGGFEQFF. The CDR3 DNA reads TGTGCCAGCAGCTTGAAGGGGGGGTTTGAGCAGTTCTTC.

This clonotype was found a few times. The rearrangement links TRBV7-2 to TRBJ2-5, with 9 bases fitting TRBD2. Germline CDR1 and CDR2: SGHTA and FQGNSA. The ends lost 3 bases at V and 11 bases at J; junction bases unmatched: 10. The CDR3 loop spans 14 amino acids. CDR3 protein: CASSFLAGSREQYF. CDR3 DNA sequence: TGTGCCAGCAGCTTCCTAGCGGGATCGAGGGAGCAGTACTTC.

A few counts support this clonotype. This rearrangement joins TRBV7-6 to TRBJ1-5, with a tentative D call TRBD1 (6 bases). V shed 1 base and J shed 5 bases, with 21 bases lying between them. This CDR3 is 18 amino acids long. Germline V gene data show CDR1 as SGHVS and CDR2 as FNYEAQ. Written as DNA, the CDR3 is TGTGCCAGCAGCTTAGAGGGGGGTTTGGGGGCCGTCGATCAGCCCCAGCATTTT. Encoded protein: CASSLEGGLGAVDQPQHF.

Here the CDR3 reads CASSPLRGGMDEQFF. The CDR3 nucleotides are TGTGCCAGCAGCCCCCTTCGAGGGGGAATGGATGAGCAGTTCTTC. This chain uses TRBV7-8 with TRBJ2-4; D may be TRBD1 (6 bases). The DNA end lines up better with TRBJ2-1; the J call may be wrong. The length of the CDR3 is 15 residues. CDR1 is SGHVS, CDR2 FQNEAQ, per germline.

This chain connects TRBV6-1 to TRBJ1-2; weak D call: TRBD1 (5 bases). The germline V and J ends were trimmed by 9 bases and 4 bases, with 12 bases remaining between them. The V gene's germline CDR1 is MNHNS and CDR2 SASEGT. The CDR3 has 12 residues. The CDR3 DNA follows: TGTGCCAGTAAGGGGCCATTCTATGGCTACACCTTC. Translated, it gives CASKGPFYGYTF.

This clonotype was detected ten times or more. The CDR3 here is CASSPEFRGATEAFF. The CDR3 coding sequence is TGTGCCAGCAGTCCGGAGTTCCGGGGGGCCACTGAAGCTTTCTTT. The chain employs TRBV6-1 and TRBJ1-1, with D perhaps matching TRBD1 (6 bases). Trimming pared 5 bases from V and 4 bases from J, leaving 17 bases between. This CDR3 spans 15 amino acids. Germline-derived CDR1 and CDR2 are MNHNS and SASEGT.

The V and J genes are TRBV6-1 and TRBJ1-5, with TRBD1 matching 9 bases. The CDR3 sequence is 15 residues long. CDR1 MNHNS and CDR2 SASEGT come from the germline V gene. V lost 4 bases to trimming and J lost 3 bases; unmatched junction nucleotides: 4. The CDR3 is CASSVGTGINQPQHF. As DNA, the CDR3 is TGTGCCAGCAGTGTGGGGACAGGGATCAATCAGCCCCAGCATTTT.

A note on this clonotype: Germline is not matched at one junction end, which may reflect a read error. The rearrangement uses TRBV6-5 and TRBJ2-3; 9 bases fit TRBD1. This CDR3 comprises 15 residues. CDR1 and CDR2 from the germline V gene are MNHEY and SVGAGI. The CDR3 here is CASSKRQGGTDTQYF. The CDR3 coding sequence is TGTGCCAGCAGCAAACGACAGGGGGGCACAGATACGCAATATTTT.

The chain has TRBV12-3 or TRBV12-4 and TRBJ2-1, with 11 bases fitting TRBD1. Near its end, the DNA agrees better with TRBJ2-7, so the J call may be wrong. The CDR3 extends over 14 amino acids. This CDR3 is CASSGTGGSYEQYF. The DNA for the CDR3 is TGTGCCAGCAGCGGGACAGGGGGCTCCTACGAGCAGTACTTC.

On this clonotype: The junction shows a germline mismatch at one end, possibly a read error. V gene TRBV14 combines with J gene TRBJ2-1; D gene ambiguous. CDR3 length: 11 amino acids. CDR1 is SGHDN and CDR2 is FVKESK in the germline V gene. This CDR3 is CASSQVTGLSF. The CDR3 DNA sequence: TGTGCCAGCAGCCAAGTCACCGGGCTCAGCTTC.

This clonotype showed up just once. This sequence joins TRBV12-3 or TRBV12-4 and TRBJ2-3; D is uncertain. The J call may be faulty, since TRBJ2-1 better matches the DNA end. The CDR3 totals 11 residues. The CDR3 reads CASSFGYEQFF. The CDR3 nucleotides are TGTGCCAGCAGTTTCGGCTACGAGCAGTTCTTC.

Concerning this clonotype: The junction shows a germline mismatch at one end, possibly a read error. The genes are TRBV6-2 or TRBV6-3 and TRBJ2-1; D ambiguous. Looked up from germline, CDR1 is MNHEY and CDR2 is SVGEGT. This CDR3 is 14 amino acids long. The CDR3 protein is CASRGIGGYNEHYF. In nucleotides, the CDR3 is TGTGCCAGCAGGGGAATAGGTGGCTACAATGAGCACTACTTC.

On this clonotype: A read error may account for a junction end that differs from germline. The chain uses TRBV19 and TRBJ2-7, with D perhaps TRBD1 or TRBD2 (6 bases each). Germline-derived CDR1 and CDR2 are LNHDA and SQIVND (reference sequence). The CDR3 runs 11 residues. The CDR3 DNA reads as TGTGCCAGTTCGGGGGCAGTCGAGCAGTACTTT. Amino acids: CASSGAVEQYF.

This clonotype appeared many times. V and J are TRBV7-3 and TRBJ2-2; TRBD2 agrees at 11 bases. Germline V gene lookup returns CDR1 SGHTA and CDR2 FQGTGA. The junction had 9 bases not matched to a gene; V was cut back by 0 bases and J by 6 bases. The CDR3 sequence is 18 residues long. The CDR3 reads CASSLTGVAGGPSGELFF. The CDR3 DNA sequence: TGTGCCAGCAGCTTAACGGGAGTAGCGGGAGGGCCGTCCGGGGAGCTGTTTTTT.

This clonotype was found a few times. The chain joins TRBV25-1 to TRBJ2-5; 13 bases are shared with TRBD2. The J segment lost 11 bases and the V segment lost 10 bases, leaving 10 bases of the junction unmatched. The CDR3 is 13 amino acids. CDR1 is MGHDK and CDR2 is SYGVNS in the germline V gene. The CDR3 reads CATGLAGIYEQYF. The CDR3, as DNA: TGTGCCACGGGACTAGCGGGAATCTATGAGCAGTACTTC.

Regarding this clonotype: Lacking the conserved final phenylalanine or tryptophan, this CDR3 likely reflects a read error. No DNA is shown, since the ends of the CDR3 on it are uncertain; the CDR3 is the one TCRdb lists. This chain uses TRBV4-2 with TRBJ2-6; the table gives TRBD1 as D, unverified against the DNA. The CDR3 adds up to 9 amino acids, both ends counted. Germline loops: CDR1 LGHNA, CDR2 YNFKEQ. The CDR3 spells CASSQVTGA.

As concerns this clonotype: This is likely a read error, given that the CDR3 carries no conserved phenylalanine or tryptophan at its end. The DNA is omitted, as the CDR3 cannot be located on it reliably, and the CDR3 follows TCRdb's listing. The gene calls are TRBV7-6 and TRBJ2-7; TRBD1, the D gene given by the table, was not confirmed from the DNA. Counting both end residues, the CDR3 totals 14 amino acids. The germline V gene has CDR1 SGHVS and CDR2 FNYEAQ. CDR3 sequence: CASSLQGVGYTFGS.

In the case of this clonotype: The conserved closing phenylalanine or tryptophan is absent in this CDR3, likely reflecting a read error. Because the CDR3's place on the DNA is in doubt, the DNA is left out and the CDR3 is given as listed by TCRdb. This chain connects TRBV27 to TRBJ1-6; the tabulated D call, TRBD1, remains unverified against the DNA. CDR1 is MNHEY, CDR2 SMNVEV, per germline (reference sequence). The CDR3 length is 9 residues, termini included. CDR3 sequence reads: CASSLRGDR.

The CDR3 is CATSITGGETQYF. The CDR3 coding sequence is TGTGCCACCAGCATCACAGGGGGGGAGACCCAGTACTTC. The gene calls are TRBV15 and TRBJ2-5; TRBD1 matches at 8 bases. Germline CDR1 LNHNV, CDR2 YYDKDF (reference sequence). The CDR3 loop spans 13 amino acids. With 4 bases clipped from V and 5 bases from J, the junction kept 3 bases outside the gene matches.

V gene TRBV6-1 combines with J gene TRBJ2-1, with D perhaps TRBD1 or TRBD2 (5 bases each). V was pared by 6 bases and J by 0 bases, with 9 bases between. Germline CDR1 is MNHNS and CDR2 is SASEGT. The CDR3 sequence is 14 residues long. The CDR3 loop reads CASRGPFSYNEQFF. The CDR3, as DNA: TGTGCCAGCAGGGGACCGTTCTCCTACAATGAGCAGTTCTTC.

This clonotype was found many times. CDR3 in DNA: TGTGCCAGCAGTCTGGGGGACAGGCCGGGAATCAACAATGAGCAGTTCTTC. It codes for CASSLGDRPGINNEQFF. This chain connects TRBV27 to TRBJ2-1; 8 nucleotides match TRBD1. In germline, CDR1 is MNHEY, CDR2 SMNVEV (reference sequence). CDR3 length: 17 residues. V gave up 5 bases and J gave up 5 bases; unmatched junction bases: 14.

The CDR3 protein is CASSLGGTGPYEQYF. The DNA of the CDR3 is TGTGCCAGCAGCTTAGGGGGGACAGGACCCTACGAGCAGTACTTC. The chain has TRBV7-6 and TRBJ2-5, with 8 positions matching TRBD1. The last part of the DNA fits TRBJ2-7 better; the J call may be wrong. Germline CDR1 is SGHVS and CDR2 is FNYEAQ. The length of the CDR3 is 15 residues.

The chain carries TRBV6-6 and TRBJ2-6; D unresolved. The assigned J gene may be wrong: the sequence end matches TRBJ2-7 better. The germline V gene encodes CDR1 MNHNY and CDR2 SVGAGI (reference sequence). This CDR3 has 14 residues. As DNA, the CDR3 is TGTGCCAGCAGTGGGTCGGTGACGACCTACGAGCAGTACTTC. It codes for CASSGSVTTYEQYF.